This T cell receptor (beta chain) was documented in a study of blood T cells in healthy people across ages. Study-level points and caveats: Conclusively comparing naive with antigen-experienced cells was impossible with unsorted PBMCs.

Together with a sample-barcoded 5' primer, a J-beta primer mix was included in a second PCR lasting about 6 to 12 cycles. A template-switch adaptor with 12 random nucleotides tagged each cDNA molecule. TCRdb reprocessed the 5' RACE reads via MiXCR and lists one record per CDR3 protein. The table lists some 900,000 distinct CDR3 sequences, around 48% of them singletons. The CDR3 length is 13 residues. Germline V gene lookup returns CDR1 MNHEY and CDR2 SVGEGT. Trimming took 7 bases from V and 6 from J, leaving 15 bases between them. A remark on this clonotype: Its antigen is still unknown.

Sequenced: blood. The receptor's source is a man younger than 40 in good health. V and J are TRBV6-2 or TRBV6-3 and TRBJ1-2; a possible D gene is TRBD1 (6 bases). Here the CDR3 reads CASTPEGGNGYTF. The CDR3 DNA is TGTGCCAGCACCCCTGAGGGGGGGAATGGCTACACCTTC.